This T cell receptor beta chain is from a study of response to subunit inactivated influenza vaccine. A few counts support this clonotype. Its antigen is unknown. TCRdb analysed the RT-PCR reads with MiXCR anew, one entry per CDR3 protein. In the table there are 600,000 to 850,000 distinct CDR3 sequences, 13% to 15% of which are singletons. Study conclusions and caveats: Authors suggested few new T cells are recruited by each seasonal influenza vaccination.

The clonotype was recovered from a man aged 45-65 years who received an inactivated influenza vaccine. Sequencing used PBMCs from blood, obtained roughly 2 weeks before vaccination.

This CDR3 reads CASRSRTVDTGELFF. For the CDR3, the DNA is TGTGCCAGCAGATCCCGGACAGTCGACACCGGGGAGCTGTTTTTT. The rearrangement uses TRBV11-2 and TRBJ2-2, with TRBD1 as a possible D gene (6 bases). The CDR3 has 15 residues. The germline CDR1 and CDR2 sequences are SGHAT and FQNNGV. V was pared by 6 bases and J by 3 bases, with 14 bases between.